The source of this T cell receptor (beta chain) is a study of T cell responses to AZD1222 COVID-19 vaccine. Study observations and caveats: It was only after the peak T cell response that any repertoires were sampled. White British ancestry dominated among donors, who included more females, and clonal diversity was possibly underestimated. Variant regions that are unmutated are reportedly the target of nearly half of spike-specific TCRs. Seropositive at baseline were only a handful of AZD1222 recipients.

Clones were read by immunoSEQ multiplex PCR, and TCRdb kept only the in-frame ones, dropping some. The top ten clones hold approximately 22% of a sample with about 67,000 clones, 84% of them seen once. For this clone: As yet, its antigen is unknown.

Germline V lookup: CDR1 KGHSH, CDR2 LQKENI. There are 13 residues in the CDR3. V lost 5 bases, J lost 6 bases, and 10 bases lay in between. This sequence was found in an adult in good health. Specimen: peripheral blood, collected on day 0 of AZD1222 vaccination. This chain connects TRBV18 to TRBJ1-4; tentative D call: TRBD1 (5 bases). The CDR3 spells CASSGQGYEKLFF. In nucleotides, the CDR3 is TGTGCCAGCTCAGGGCAGGGCTATGAAAAACTGTTTTTT.